Each of the 2 T cell receptor beta chains below was sequenced from the same sample in a study of blood T cell repertoires in COVID-19. Clones were read by immunoSEQ multiplex PCR, and TCRdb kept only the in-frame ones, dropping some. The repertoire holds 150,000 to 200,000 clones, with roughly 91% as singletons. Sequencing input: peripheral blood. These receptors originate from a man between 35 and 55 years old with active or convalescent COVID-19.

The chain employs TRBV28 and TRBJ2-7; D perhaps matches TRBD1 (5 bases). V was clipped by 5 bases and J by 0 bases, with 14 bases between them. CDR1 is MDHEN and CDR2 is SYDVKM in the germline V gene. The CDR3 is made up of 15 amino acids. The CDR3 reads CASSPPGFGSYEQYF. Here the CDR3 DNA reads TGTGCCAGCAGTCCTCCAGGGTTCGGCTCCTACGAGCAGTACTTC.

The CDR3 loop is CASSYGRGQSSYEQYF. DNA for the CDR3: TGTGCCAGCAGCTATGGGAGGGGCCAAAGCTCCTACGAGCAGTACTTC. The rearrangement uses TRBV5-5 and TRBJ2-7, with 7 bases matching TRBD2. This CDR3 comprises 16 residues. Looked up from germline, CDR1 is SGHKS and CDR2 is YYEKEE (reference sequence). V lost 3 bases, J lost 0 bases, and 9 bases stayed unmatched.